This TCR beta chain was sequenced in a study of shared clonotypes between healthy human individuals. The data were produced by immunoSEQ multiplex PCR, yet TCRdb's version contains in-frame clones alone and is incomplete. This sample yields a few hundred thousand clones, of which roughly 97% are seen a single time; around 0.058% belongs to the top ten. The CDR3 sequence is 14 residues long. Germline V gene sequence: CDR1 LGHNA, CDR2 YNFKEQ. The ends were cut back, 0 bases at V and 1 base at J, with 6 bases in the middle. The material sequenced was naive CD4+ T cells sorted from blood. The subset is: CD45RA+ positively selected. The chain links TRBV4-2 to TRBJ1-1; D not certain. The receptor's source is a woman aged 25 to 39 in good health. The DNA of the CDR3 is TGTGCCAGCAGCCAAGAGGGGAAGAACACTGAAGCTTTCTTT. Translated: CASSQEGKNTEAFF.